These 20 T cell receptor beta chains originate from one sample sequenced in a study of cytomegalovirus exposure and HLA in healthy donors. The PCR used 60 Vbeta and 13 Jbeta primers. Sequencing was performed with immunoSEQ multiplex PCR; in TCRdb, only in-frame clones are kept and a portion is missing. The sample comprises 200,000 to 250,000 clones, roughly 85% of which are singletons, and about 1.8% rests with the top ten. The material sequenced was PBMCs. These receptors were collected from a man younger than 35 in good health and CMV-seronegative.

Points on this clone: The same CDR3 also results from other DNA sequences found in this sample. The chain is built from TRBV7-6 and TRBJ2-7; 7 bases map to TRBD1. The CDR3 sequence is 12 residues long. J gave up 4 bases and V 5 bases, and 2 bases lay outside the gene matches. Per germline, CDR1 SGHVS and CDR2 FNYEAQ. CDR3 residues: CASSQTGYEQYF. CDR3 in DNA: TGTGCCAGCAGCCAGACAGGGTACGAGCAGTACTTC.

The CDR3 region has the DNA TGTGCCAGCAGCCGAGGCCAGAGCACTGAAGCTTTCTTT. It encodes CASSRGQSTEAFF. The chain carries TRBV7-3 and TRBJ1-1; D is unclear. Trimming took off 5 bases at V and 4 bases at J, with 11 bases between the two ends. This CDR3 region has 13 residues. Germline CDR1 SGHTA, CDR2 FQGTGA.

This clone appeared a single time. V is TRBV6-6 and J is TRBJ2-2, with TRBD1 as a possible D gene (5 bases). This CDR3 has 15 amino acids. Germline assignment: CDR1 MNHNY and CDR2 SVGAGI (reference sequence). V was clipped by 4 bases and J by 4 bases, with 13 bases between them. The CDR3 DNA follows: TGTGCCAGCAGTTCCACAGGAAAATCCACCGGGGAGCTGTTTTTT. This sequence encodes CASSSTGKSTGELFF.

The chain uses TRBV25-1 and TRBJ1-2; possible D gene TRBD1, 5 bases. CDR3 size: 15 residues. Trimming took 11 bases from V and 3 from J, leaving 22 bases between them. Germline CDR1 MGHDK, CDR2 SYGVNS. CDR3 in DNA: TGTGCCTCTCTTCAAGGGGAAGGGAAGGACTATGGCTACACCTTC. Protein product: CASLQGEGKDYGYTF.

The J gene is TRBJ2-7, the V gene TRBV27; TRBD1 aligns across 7 bases. This CDR3 is built from 14 residues. The V gene's germline CDR1 is MNHEY and CDR2 SMNVEV (reference sequence). The trim removed 5 bases at V and 5 bases at J, leaving 9 bases unmatched. Here the CDR3 reads CASSAVYQGDEQYF. For the CDR3, the DNA is TGTGCCAGCAGTGCGGTTTATCAGGGGGACGAGCAGTACTTC.

Here the CDR3 reads CASSPHPWGERFDEQFF. DNA for the CDR3: TGTGCCAGCAGCCCCCACCCGTGGGGGGAGAGGTTCGATGAGCAGTTCTTC. This chain links TRBV11-3 with TRBJ2-1; D is perhaps TRBD2 (6 bases). CDR3 length equals 17 residues. V was cut by 5 bases and J by 8 bases, with 25 bases left in between. CDR1 is SGHNT, CDR2 YENEEA, per germline.

There are a few counts of this clone. The genes are TRBV30 and TRBJ1-6; D not resolved. The germline V gene encodes CDR1 GTSNPN and CDR2 SVGIG (reference sequence). Between the trimmed V and J ends, which lost 0 bases and 3 bases, there was a span of 12 bases. This CDR3 has 16 amino acids. The CDR3 bases are TGTGCCTGGAGTGTAGACGGGGTCCTCTATAATTCACCCCTCCACTTT. It codes for CAWSVDGVLYNSPLHF.

This sequence joins TRBV6-5 and TRBJ1-1, with D unclear. Germline CDR1 reads MNHEY; CDR2 reads SVGAGI. The CDR3 contains 15 residues. V was cut by 0 bases and J by 5 bases, with 13 bases left in between. CDR3 sequence reads: CASSYSSNLATEAFF. The CDR3 DNA reads TGTGCCAGCAGTTACTCCTCTAATTTAGCGACTGAAGCTTTCTTT.

This rearrangement joins TRBV28 to TRBJ2-2; TRBD1 aligns across 10 bases. With 4 bases clipped from V and 4 bases from J, the junction kept 6 bases outside the gene matches. In germline, CDR1 is MDHEN, CDR2 SYDVKM. The CDR3 contains 16 residues. The CDR3 DNA sequence: TGTGCCAGCAGTTCCACCGGGACAGGGGCCACCGGGGAGCTGTTTTTT. It is translated as CASSSTGTGATGELFF.

The chain recombines TRBV11-3 with TRBJ2-3; 8 nucleotides match TRBD2. CDR1 and CDR2 from the germline V gene are SGHNT and YENEEA. V gave up 4 bases and J gave up 4 bases; unmatched junction bases: 7. CDR3 length: 15 amino acids. The CDR3 sequence: CASSSPGGVADTQYF. The CDR3 DNA sequence: TGTGCCAGCAGCTCCCCGGGGGGGGTCGCAGATACGCAGTATTTT.

This chain links TRBV29-1 with TRBJ2-3; D may be TRBD2 (6 bases). The CDR3 has 14 residues. CDR1 and CDR2 from the germline V gene are SQVTM and ANQGSEA. Between the trimmed V and J ends, which lost 1 base and 3 bases, there was a span of 11 bases. CDR3 nucleotides: TGCAGCGTTGAAGCCCCGGGAGCAACAGATACGCAGTATTTT. As protein: CSVEAPGATDTQYF.

The chain recombines TRBV7-9 with TRBJ2-3; D is perhaps TRBD1 (5 bases). Trimming left V 4 bases short and J 2 bases short, with 22 bases between. The CDR3 runs to 18 residues. The germline gives CDR1 SEHNR, CDR2 FQNEAQ (reference sequence). The CDR3 reads CASSSSALWAGPTDTQYF. The CDR3 nucleotides read TGTGCCAGCAGCTCTAGTGCCCTTTGGGCAGGGCCCACAGATACGCAGTATTTT.

The chain employs TRBV15 and TRBJ2-2, with D possibly TRBD2 on 5 matching bases. Between the trimmed V and J ends, which lost 0 bases and 6 bases, there was a span of 11 bases. The CDR3 runs 15 residues. The germline CDR1 and CDR2 sequences are LNHNV and YYDKDF (reference sequence). CDR3 residues: CATSRDRGLAGELFF. The CDR3, as DNA: TGTGCCACCAGCAGAGACCGGGGATTAGCCGGGGAGCTGTTTTTT. Drawing the rest from reference TRBV15 and TRBJ2-2, the complete variable domain is DAMVIQNPRYQVTQFGKPVTLSCSQTLNHNVMYWYQQKSSQAPKLLFHYYDKDFNNEADTPDNFQSRRPNTSFCFLDIRSPGLGDTAMYLCATSRDRGLAGELFFGEGSRLTVL.

V is TRBV7-9 and J is TRBJ2-1; TRBD2 aligns across 8 bases. CDR1 is SEHNR, CDR2 FQNEAQ, per germline (reference sequence). This CDR3 has 16 amino acids. The V gene end was trimmed by 5 bases and the J gene end by 4 bases; junction bases not matched to a gene: 10. The CDR3 DNA follows: TGTGCCAGCAGCCCAGACAGCGGGGGTCGTTACAATGAGCAGTTCTTC. Translating gives CASSPDSGGRYNEQFF.

This clone was recorded many times. The chain joins TRBV4-3 to TRBJ2-7, with 11 bases matching TRBD1. The CDR3 totals 16 residues. V lost 0 bases and J lost 3; bases outside the gene matches: 4. Germline V gene sequence: CDR1 LGHNA, CDR2 YSLEER. This CDR3 reads CASSQETGTGGYEQYF. CDR3 DNA sequence: TGCGCCAGCAGCCAAGAGACCGGGACAGGGGGCTACGAGCAGTACTTC.

The CDR3 sequence: CASSDKGQGWSYEQYF. The CDR3 DNA reads TGTGCCAGCAGCGACAAAGGACAGGGGTGGTCCTACGAGCAGTACTTC. The J gene is TRBJ2-7, the V gene TRBV7-9; 9 nucleotides line up with TRBD1. V was pared by 5 bases and J by 1 base, with 9 bases of the junction left unmatched. Germline lookup yields CDR1 SEHNR and CDR2 FQNEAQ (reference sequence). This CDR3 has 16 amino acids.

This clone was picked up a small number of times. This sequence joins TRBV6-5 and TRBJ2-7, with D unclear. With 6 bases removed from V and 3 bases from J, the gap between germline ends came to 12 bases. The CDR3 runs 13 residues. Per germline, CDR1 MNHEY and CDR2 SVGAGI. The CDR3 DNA sequence: TGTGCCAGCAGGGGCGCCCAAGACTACGAGCAGTACTTC. Protein sequence: CASRGAQDYEQYF.

As for this clone: Because the CDR3's place on the DNA is in doubt, the DNA is left out and the CDR3 is given as listed by TCRdb. The V and J genes are TRBV4-1 and TRBJ2-7; the D call TRBD1 from the table was never checked on the DNA. Per germline, CDR1 MGHRA and CDR2 YSYEKL. The CDR3 spans 14 residues, counting both ends. CDR3 protein: CASSQDWGQGAFDF.

The chain couples TRBV6-5 to TRBJ1-5; 7 bases agree with TRBD1. The CDR3 totals 14 residues. CDR1 is MNHEY and CDR2 is SVGAGI in the germline V gene. Trimming cost V 5 bases and J 7 bases; bases outside gene matches: 8. The CDR3 DNA sequence: TGTGCCAGCAGTGATGGTAAGGGGGCGCAGCCCCAGCATTTT. Translating it yields CASSDGKGAQPQHF.

The chain combines TRBV15 with TRBJ1-1; TRBD1 matches 7 bases. Germline CDR1 and CDR2: LNHNV and YYDKDF (reference sequence). V trimming: 8 bases; J trimming: 2 bases; junction bases outside the gene matches: 5. The CDR3 runs to 13 residues. CDR3 in DNA: TGTGCCACCCAGGGGGGAGGAAACACTGAAGCTTTCTTT. Its protein is CATQGGGNTEAFF. The variable domain in full, completed from reference TRBV15 and TRBJ1-1, reads DAMVIQNPRYQVTQFGKPVTLSCSQTLNHNVMYWYQQKSSQAPKLLFHYYDKDFNNEADTPDNFQSRRPNTSFCFLDIRSPGLGDTAMYLCATQGGGNTEAFFGQGTRLTVV.